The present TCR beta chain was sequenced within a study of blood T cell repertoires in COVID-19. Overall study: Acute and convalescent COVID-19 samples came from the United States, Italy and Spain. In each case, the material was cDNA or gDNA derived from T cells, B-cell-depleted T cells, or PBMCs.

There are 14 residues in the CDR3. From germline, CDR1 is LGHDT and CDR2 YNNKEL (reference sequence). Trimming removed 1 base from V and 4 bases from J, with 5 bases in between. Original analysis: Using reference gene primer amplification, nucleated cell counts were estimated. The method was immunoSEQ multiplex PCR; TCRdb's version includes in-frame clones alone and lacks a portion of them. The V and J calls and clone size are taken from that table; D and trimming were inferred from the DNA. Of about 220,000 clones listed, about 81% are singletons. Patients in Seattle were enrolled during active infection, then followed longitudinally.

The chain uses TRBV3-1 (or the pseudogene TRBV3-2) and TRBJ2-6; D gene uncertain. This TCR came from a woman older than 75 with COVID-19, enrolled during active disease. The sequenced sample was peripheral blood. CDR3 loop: CASSQAPGANVLTF. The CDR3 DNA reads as TGTGCCAGCAGCCAAGCTCCCGGGGCCAACGTCCTGACTTTC.